Listed here are 30 T cell receptor beta chains from one sample, sequenced in a study of T cell responses to AZD1222 COVID-19 vaccine. Libraries were prepared by immunoSEQ multiplex PCR; TCRdb keeps only in-frame clonotypes and omits some of them. This sample has 150,000 to 200,000 clones, with around 90% found just once. The input for sequencing was peripheral blood, taken on day 0 of AZD1222 vaccination. These receptors were taken from an adult in good health.

The rearrangement uses TRBV28 and TRBJ2-2, with 9 bases lining up with TRBD1. Per the germline V gene, CDR1 is MDHEN and CDR2 is SYDVKM. The CDR3 length is 16 residues. The trim removed 9 bases at V and 5 bases at J, leaving 13 bases unmatched. CDR3 loop: CASMSLRDRATGELFF. For the CDR3, the DNA is TGTGCCAGTATGTCCCTCCGGGACAGGGCGACCGGGGAGCTGTTTTTT.

This chain joins TRBV19 and TRBJ2-7; TRBD2 matches 7 bases. Per the germline V gene, CDR1 is LNHDA and CDR2 is SQIVND (reference sequence). CDR3 length: 13 amino acids. The V segment lost 5 bases and the J segment 6 bases; nucleotides outside the gene matches: 7. CDR3 region: CASSLSGGFEQYV. CDR3 DNA sequence: TGTGCCAGTAGTTTGTCGGGAGGTTTCGAGCAGTACGTC.

This clone has a handful of counts. The V gene is TRBV28, the J gene TRBJ1-5, with 7 positions matching TRBD1. Losses at the gene ends were 5 bases for V and 4 bases for J; bases not matched to a gene: 8. CDR1 and CDR2 from the germline V gene are MDHEN and SYDVKM. This CDR3 contains 15 residues. CDR3: CASSLGTGENQPQHF. The CDR3, as DNA: TGTGCCAGCAGTCTTGGAACAGGGGAAAATCAGCCCCAGCATTTT.

This clone has just one count. V gene TRBV5-8 combines with J gene TRBJ2-7, with D perhaps being TRBD1 or TRBD2 (6 bases each). CDR1 SGHTS and CDR2 YDEGEE come from the germline V gene. Trimming pared 6 bases from V and 3 bases from J, leaving 16 bases between. There are 14 residues in the CDR3. In DNA, the CDR3 is TGTGCCAGCATTCCAGGAGGGGGTCGCTACGAGCAGTACTTC. Protein product: CASIPGGGRYEQYF.

V usage is TRBV18 and J usage is TRBJ2-2, with 8 bases aligning to TRBD1. The germline V gene encodes CDR1 KGHSH and CDR2 LQKENI. The CDR3 spans 15 residues. J lost 8 bases, V lost 3 bases, and 8 bases had no gene match. The DNA of the CDR3 is TGTGCCAGCTCACCCGGGACAGGATTTTCGGGGGAGCTGTTTTTT. It yields the protein CASSPGTGFSGELFF.

The chain carries TRBV3-1 (or the pseudogene TRBV3-2) and TRBJ2-3, with a possible D match to TRBD1 (7 bases). CDR1 and CDR2 from the germline V gene are LGHDT and YNNKEL (reference sequence). This CDR3 spans 15 amino acids. Trimming took 4 bases from V and 1 from J, leaving 12 bases between them. CDR3 sequence: CASSPRGAGTDTQYF. The CDR3 DNA follows: TGTGCCAGCAGCCCCAGGGGGGCCGGCACAGATACGCAGTATTTT.

The chain uses TRBV19 and TRBJ2-3, with D perhaps matching TRBD2 (5 bases). CDR1 and CDR2 from the germline V gene are LNHDA and SQIVND (reference sequence). The CDR3 consists of 14 residues. V gave up 0 bases and J gave up 3 bases, with 7 bases separating them. The CDR3 spells CASSIDPGTDTQYF. The CDR3 DNA follows: TGTGCCAGTAGTATAGATCCGGGAACAGATACGCAGTATTTT.

This clone occurred a few times. The chain recombines TRBV10-3 with TRBJ2-2, with D perhaps TRBD2 (5 bases). Between the trimmed V and J ends, which lost 4 bases and 4 bases, there was a span of 10 bases. The CDR3 extends over 14 amino acids. Per the germline V gene, CDR1 is ENHRY and CDR2 is SYGVKD. CDR3 bases: TGTGCCATCAGTGCTGGGCTAGCCACCGGGGAGCTGTTTTTT. Translated, it gives CAISAGLATGELFF.

V is TRBV6-5 and J is TRBJ1-4; 8 positions agree with TRBD1. The CDR3 covers 15 residues. Germline V gene sequence: CDR1 MNHEY, CDR2 SVGAGI. V lost 6 bases to trimming and J lost 6 bases; unmatched junction nucleotides: 9. CDR3 in DNA: TGTGCCAGCAGCGACGGGACAGGCTCTTATGAAAAACTGTTTTTT. The encoded protein is CASSDGTGSYEKLFF.

The chain is built from TRBV28 and TRBJ2-7; 7 bases are a match to TRBD2. Germline CDR1 is MDHEN and CDR2 is SYDVKM. J gave up 0 bases and V 6 bases, and 17 bases lay outside the gene matches. CDR3 length: 18 amino acids. The CDR3 is CASSPKTPAGSSSYEQYF. The DNA of the CDR3 is TGTGCCAGCAGCCCCAAAACCCCAGCGGGATCATCCTCCTACGAGCAGTACTTC.

The CDR3 here is CASSPAGGAGTGELFF. The DNA of the CDR3 is TGTGCCAGCAGCCCCGCGGGGGGGGCGGGGACCGGGGAGCTGTTTTTT. This sequence joins TRBV5-6 and TRBJ2-2; 9 bases are a match to TRBD2. The V gene end was trimmed by 4 bases and the J gene end by 5 bases; junction bases not matched to a gene: 9. CDR1 is SGHDT and CDR2 is YYEEEE in the germline V gene. This CDR3 has 16 residues.

The genes are TRBV11-2 and TRBJ1-1; no definite D call. This CDR3 has 13 amino acids. Trimming cost V 5 bases and J 5 bases, with 12 bases left between them. Germline V lookup: CDR1 SGHAT, CDR2 FQNNGV. The CDR3 region has the DNA TGTGCCAGCAGCCAAAGCTCCCCGACTGAAGCTTTCTTT. This translates into CASSQSSPTEAFF.

The chain couples TRBV28 to TRBJ1-2; TRBD1 might be the D (6 bases). Germline V gene sequence: CDR1 MDHEN, CDR2 SYDVKM. The CDR3 runs to 14 residues. The V and J ends lost 4 bases and 1 base respectively, with 10 bases between them. The CDR3 DNA reads as TGTGCCAGCAGTTACGGACAGATTAACTATGGCTACACCTTC. The encoded protein is CASSYGQINYGYTF.

The V and J genes are TRBV7-8 and TRBJ1-2, with 10 nucleotides matching TRBD1. V lost 10 bases, J lost 5 bases, and 7 bases stayed unmatched. Germline values: CDR1 SGHVS, CDR2 FQNEAQ. The length of the CDR3 is 13 residues. The CDR3 sequence is CAIRQGASYGYTF. The CDR3 DNA sequence: TGTGCCATTAGACAGGGGGCTTCGTATGGCTACACCTTC.

The V gene is TRBV28, the J gene TRBJ2-1; D perhaps matches TRBD1 (6 bases). CDR3 length: 16 residues. V lost 7 bases and J 8 bases, leaving 24 bases between the germline ends. Germline loops: CDR1 MDHEN, CDR2 SYDVKM. CDR3 sequence reads: CASTSSQGTTIHEQFF. The CDR3, as DNA: TGTGCCAGCACCTCCTCCCAAGGGACAACTATACATGAGCAGTTCTTC.

V is TRBV11-2 and J is TRBJ1-1, with TRBD1 matching over 8 bases. Germline trimming cut 4 bases from V and 7 bases from J; bases unmatched to any gene: 11. In germline, CDR1 is SGHAT, CDR2 FQNNGV. The CDR3 length is 15 residues. The CDR3 bases are TGTGCCAGCAGCTCTGAGGGACAGGCGATCGATGAAGCTTTCTTT. Amino acid sequence: CASSSEGQAIDEAFF.

The table lists this clone with a count of one. The gene calls are TRBV24-1 and TRBJ2-2; D remains unclear. This CDR3 has 13 residues. V was clipped by 3 bases and J by 8 bases, with 9 bases between them. Looked up from germline, CDR1 is KGHDR and CDR2 is SFDVKD. This CDR3 reads CATSDLRLGELFF. The CDR3 bases are TGTGCCACCAGTGATCTTAGACTGGGGGAGCTGTTTTTT.

This clone was observed once. This sequence joins TRBV6-2 or TRBV6-3 and TRBJ2-7; D remains unclear. The V and J ends lost 4 bases and 2 bases respectively, with 15 bases between them. This CDR3 comprises 15 residues. Per the germline V gene, CDR1 is MNHEY and CDR2 is SVGEGT. CDR3 loop: CASSSEDGYPYEQYF. Here the CDR3 DNA reads TGTGCCAGCAGTTCTGAGGACGGCTACCCCTACGAGCAGTACTTC.

V is TRBV20-1 and J is TRBJ1-1; the D is unclear. The CDR3 contains 11 residues. Trimming cost V 3 bases and J 3 bases, with 5 bases left between them. Per the germline V gene, CDR1 is DFQATT and CDR2 is SNEGSKA (reference sequence). The CDR3 DNA reads as TGCAGTGCTAGGGGCGACACTGAAGCTTTCTTT. Protein: CSARGDTEAFF.

Only a few counts were recorded for this clone. The rearrangement links TRBV9 to TRBJ2-7; the D gene is possibly TRBD1 (6 bases). Germline values: CDR1 SGDLS, CDR2 YYNGEE. Trimming stripped 4 bases from V and 3 bases from J, with 8 bases between. This CDR3 comprises 12 residues. This CDR3 is CASSSDSYEQYF. CDR3 nucleotide sequence: TGTGCCAGCAGCTCGGACAGCTACGAGCAGTACTTC.

The V and J genes are TRBV9 and TRBJ2-5; 8 nucleotides line up with TRBD1. Unmatched junction bases numbered 7, after V lost 1 base and J lost 2 bases. Germline V gene data show CDR1 as SGDLS and CDR2 as YYNGEE. This CDR3 is 16 amino acids long. The CDR3 DNA reads as TGTGCCAGCAGCGTAAGTCCAGGGGGCGATCAAGAGACCCAGTACTTC. This encodes CASSVSPGGDQETQYF.

The J gene is TRBJ2-7, the V gene TRBV5-4; 7 bases are shared with TRBD2. With 4 bases clipped from V and 2 bases from J, the junction kept 3 bases outside the gene matches. The CDR3 length is 13 residues. The V gene's germline CDR1 is SGHNT and CDR2 YYREEE (reference sequence). CDR3 sequence (DNA): TGTGCCAGCAGCCTAGGGACTACCTACGAGCAGTACTTC. Translating it yields CASSLGTTYEQYF.

J is TRBJ2-1 and V is TRBV19; perhaps TRBD2 as D (6 bases). V was clipped by 7 bases and J by 4 bases, with 17 bases between them. The CDR3 runs 15 residues. CDR1 is LNHDA, CDR2 SQIVND, per germline (reference sequence). The CDR3 nucleotides read TGTGCCAGTAATGCTAGGGACTCTCTTTACAATGAGCAGTTCTTC. Its translation is CASNARDSLYNEQFF.

CDR3 loop: CASSALPGQSRGAFF. CDR3 in DNA: TGTGCCAGCAGCGCTTTACCCGGACAGTCTCGCGGAGCTTTCTTT. This chain joins TRBV3-1 (or the pseudogene TRBV3-2) and TRBJ1-1; D is possibly TRBD1 (6 bases). V dropped 5 bases and J dropped 10 bases, with 23 bases sitting between them. The CDR3 has 15 amino acids. Germline lookup yields CDR1 LGHDT and CDR2 YNNKEL (reference sequence).

This chain uses TRBV18 with TRBJ1-1, with D hard to call. Per germline, CDR1 KGHSH and CDR2 LQKENI. V lost 3 bases to trimming and J lost 6 bases, with 11 bases between them. This CDR3 region has 13 residues. DNA for the CDR3: TGTGCCAGCTCACCCTTCAACTCGGCTGAAGCTTTCTTT. This sequence encodes CASSPFNSAEAFF.

The chain links TRBV27 to TRBJ1-6; the D is unclear. CDR3 size: 14 residues. The V end lost 5 bases, the J end lost 13 bases, and 18 bases lay between the germline ends. Germline V CDR1 and CDR2: MNHEY, SMNVEV (reference sequence). The CDR3 DNA is TGTGCCAGCAGTCCTGGGTCTCAGACTTTCCCCCTCCACTTT. This sequence encodes CASSPGSQTFPLHF.

Only one count was recorded for this clone. V is TRBV2 and J is TRBJ1-2, with 8 bases lining up with TRBD1. Germline loops: CDR1 SNHLY, CDR2 FYNNEI. V dropped 3 bases and J dropped 8; count of bases not matched to a gene: 5. The CDR3 is 13 residues long. CDR3 sequence (DNA): TGTGCCAGCAGTGATCAGGGGGCGGGAGGCTACACCTTC. This translates into CASSDQGAGGYTF.

The genes are TRBV7-2 and TRBJ1-5; D gene unclear. The CDR3 is made up of 13 amino acids. Germline lookup yields CDR1 SGHTA and CDR2 FQGNSA. V lost 1 base and J 7 bases, leaving 8 bases between the germline ends. CDR3 DNA sequence: TGTGCCAGCAGCTTAGACCCGGGACAGCCCCAGCATTTT. Protein: CASSLDPGQPQHF.

CDR3 DNA: TGTGCCAGCAGTTTGGGTTGGGCCCAGCATTTT. The encoded protein is CASSLGWAQHF. This chain links TRBV28 with TRBJ1-5; D unresolved. The germline V and J ends were trimmed by 3 bases and 11 bases, with 8 bases remaining between them. The length of the CDR3 is 11 residues. Germline V gives CDR1 MDHEN, CDR2 SYDVKM.

V gene TRBV2 combines with J gene TRBJ2-7, with TRBD1 identical over 8 bases. This CDR3 is 14 amino acids long. The V gene end was trimmed by 1 base and the J gene end by 4 bases; junction bases not matched to a gene: 3. The germline V gene has CDR1 SNHLY and CDR2 FYNNEI. CDR3: CASSEGTGLYEQYF. The CDR3 DNA is TGTGCCAGCAGTGAAGGGACAGGGCTATACGAGCAGTACTTC.